This T cell receptor beta chain was recorded in a study of lymphopenia after photon versus proton radiotherapy. Study-level results: After the lymphocyte nadir, photon-treated repertoires showed oligoclonal expansion, especially of CD8+ Temra cells. Proton therapy kept repertoires fairly stable, unlike photons, which gained effector/memory cells. A bigger post-nadir fall in TCR diversity correlated inversely with survival time in deceased patients.

V dropped 6 bases and J dropped 4 bases, with 18 bases sitting between them. The CDR3 is 15 residues long. Germline V gives CDR1 SGHTA, CDR2 FQGNSA. Produced via immunoSEQ multiplex PCR; TCRdb's table is partial and in-frame only. In the table there are roughly 35,000 clones, over 75% of which are singletons. Concerning this clone itself: Its antigen is as yet unknown.

This sequence joins TRBV7-2 and TRBJ2-5; possible D gene TRBD2, 5 bases. Here the sequenced sample was peripheral blood, taken from a patient treated with photon-based radiotherapy. The receptor's source is a man over 45 with gastric cancer. CDR3: CASRRSIDYPETQYF. The CDR3 nucleotides read TGTGCCAGCAGACGATCTATCGACTACCCAGAGACCCAGTACTTC.